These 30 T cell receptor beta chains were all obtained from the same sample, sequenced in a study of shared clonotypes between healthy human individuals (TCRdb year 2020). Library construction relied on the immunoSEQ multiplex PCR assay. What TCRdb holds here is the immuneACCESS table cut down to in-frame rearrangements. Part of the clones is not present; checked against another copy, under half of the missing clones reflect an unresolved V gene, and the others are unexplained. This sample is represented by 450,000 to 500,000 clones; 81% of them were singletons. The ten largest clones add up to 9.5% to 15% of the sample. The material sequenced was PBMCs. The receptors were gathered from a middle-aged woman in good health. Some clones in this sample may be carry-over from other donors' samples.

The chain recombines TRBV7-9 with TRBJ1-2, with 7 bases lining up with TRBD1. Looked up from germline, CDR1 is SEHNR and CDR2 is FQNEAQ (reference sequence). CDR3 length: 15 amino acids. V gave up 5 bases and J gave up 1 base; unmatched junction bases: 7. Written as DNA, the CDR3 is TGTGCCAGCAGCGCGGGACAGCTACTTAACTATGGCTACACCTTC. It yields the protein CASSAGQLLNYGYTF.

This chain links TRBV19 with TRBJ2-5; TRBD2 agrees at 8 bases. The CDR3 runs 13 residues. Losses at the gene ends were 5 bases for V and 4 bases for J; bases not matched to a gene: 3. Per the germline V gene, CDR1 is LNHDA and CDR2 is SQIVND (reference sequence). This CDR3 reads CASSPGTRETQYF. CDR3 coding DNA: TGTGCCAGTAGTCCCGGGACTAGAGAGACCCAGTACTTC.

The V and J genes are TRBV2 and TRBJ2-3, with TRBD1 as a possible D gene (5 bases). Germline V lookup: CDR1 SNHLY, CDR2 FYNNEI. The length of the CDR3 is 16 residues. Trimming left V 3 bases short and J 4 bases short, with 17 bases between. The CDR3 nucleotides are TGTGCCAGCAGTGAGAGTGGTACAGGCGGCGCAGATACGCAGTATTTT. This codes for CASSESGTGGADTQYF.

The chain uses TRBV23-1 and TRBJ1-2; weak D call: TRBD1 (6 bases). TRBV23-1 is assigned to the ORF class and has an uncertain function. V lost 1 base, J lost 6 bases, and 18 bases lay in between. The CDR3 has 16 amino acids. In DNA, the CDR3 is TGCGCCAGCAGTCAATGGGCGGACCAGGGGACGGATGGCTACACCTTC. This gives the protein CASSQWADQGTDGYTF.

Written as DNA, the CDR3 is TGTGCCAGCAGCTTAACGTCACAGGCTGGGGCCAACGTCCTGACTTTC. Its protein is CASSLTSQAGANVLTF. This chain joins TRBV7-3 and TRBJ2-6, with D possibly matching TRBD1 (5 bases). The CDR3 extends over 16 amino acids. Trimming removed 0 bases at V and 2 bases at J, with 8 bases between. The germline V gene encodes CDR1 SGHTA and CDR2 FQGTGA.

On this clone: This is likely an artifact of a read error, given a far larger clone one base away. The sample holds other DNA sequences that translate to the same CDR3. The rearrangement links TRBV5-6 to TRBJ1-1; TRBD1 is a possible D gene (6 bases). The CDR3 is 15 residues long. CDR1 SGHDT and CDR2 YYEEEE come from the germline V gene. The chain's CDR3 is CASTLAGGLLTEALF. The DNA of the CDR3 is TGTGCCAGCACCCTGGCTGGGGGCTTGCTCACTGAAGCTCTCTTT. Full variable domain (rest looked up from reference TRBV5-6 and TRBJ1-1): DAGVTQSPTHLIKTRGQQVTLRCSPKSGHDTVSWYQQALGQGPQFIFQYYEEEERQRGNFPDRFSGHQFPNYSSELNVNALLLGDSALYLCASTLAGGLLTEALFGQGTRLTVV.

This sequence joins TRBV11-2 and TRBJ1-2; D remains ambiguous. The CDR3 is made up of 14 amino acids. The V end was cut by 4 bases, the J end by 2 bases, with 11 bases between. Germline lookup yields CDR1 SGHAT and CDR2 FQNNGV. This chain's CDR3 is CASSSSRRNYGYTF. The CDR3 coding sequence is TGTGCCAGCAGCTCCAGCAGACGGAACTATGGCTACACCTTC.

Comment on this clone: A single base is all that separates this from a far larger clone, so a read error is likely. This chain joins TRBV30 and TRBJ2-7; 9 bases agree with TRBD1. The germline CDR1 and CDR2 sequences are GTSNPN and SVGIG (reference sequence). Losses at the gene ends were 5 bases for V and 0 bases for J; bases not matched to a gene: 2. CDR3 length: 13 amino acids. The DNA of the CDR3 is TGTGCCTGGGGGGACAGGGTCTCCTACGAGCAGTACTTC. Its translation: CAWGDRVSYEQYF.

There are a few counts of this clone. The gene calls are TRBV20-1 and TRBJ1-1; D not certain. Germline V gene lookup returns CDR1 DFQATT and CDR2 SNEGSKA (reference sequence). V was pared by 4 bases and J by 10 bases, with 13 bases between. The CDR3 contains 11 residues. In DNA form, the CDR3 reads TGCAGTGCTATGGGGATTAAGGGAGCTTTCTTT. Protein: CSAMGIKGAFF.

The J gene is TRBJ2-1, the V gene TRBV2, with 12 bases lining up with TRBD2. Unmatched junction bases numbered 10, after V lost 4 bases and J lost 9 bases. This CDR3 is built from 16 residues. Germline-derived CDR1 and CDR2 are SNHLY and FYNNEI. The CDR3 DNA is TGTGCCAGCAGTGCTCAGACTAGCGGGAGTGCAAGTGAGCAGTTCTTC. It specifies CASSAQTSGSASEQFF.

CDR3 residues: CASSVTGGTTTDTQYF. The DNA of the CDR3 is TGTGCCAGCAGCGTCACAGGTGGGACTACAACAGATACGCAGTATTTT. V usage is TRBV7-2 and J usage is TRBJ2-3; the match to TRBD2 covers 7 bases. Germline V lookup: CDR1 SGHTA, CDR2 FQGNSA. Trimming at V came to 5 bases and at J to 3 bases, leaving 11 bases not matched to a gene. This CDR3 has 16 amino acids.

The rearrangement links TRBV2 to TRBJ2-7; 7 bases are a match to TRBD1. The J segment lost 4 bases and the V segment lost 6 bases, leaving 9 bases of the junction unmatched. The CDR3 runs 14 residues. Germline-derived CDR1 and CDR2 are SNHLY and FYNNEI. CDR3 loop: CASSEQGDLYEQYF. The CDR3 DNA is TGTGCCAGCAGCGAGCAGGGGGATCTGTACGAGCAGTACTTC.

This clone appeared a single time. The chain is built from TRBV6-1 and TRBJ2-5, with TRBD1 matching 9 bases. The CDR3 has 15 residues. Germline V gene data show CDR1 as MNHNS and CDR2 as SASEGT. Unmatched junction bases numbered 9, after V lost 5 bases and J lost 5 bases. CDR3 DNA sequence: TGTGCCAGCAGTCTCACACGGGACAGGGTGGAGACCCAGTACTTC. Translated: CASSLTRDRVETQYF.

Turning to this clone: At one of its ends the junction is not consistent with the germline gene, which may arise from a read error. Here the CDR3 reads CASSLGGDSGFSF. The CDR3 bases are TGTGCCAGCAGCTTAGGGGGAGACAGTGGCTTTAGCTTC. The chain joins TRBV11-2 to TRBJ2-7; D tentatively fits TRBD1 or TRBD2 (5 bases each). CDR3 length: 13 residues. The germline gives CDR1 SGHAT, CDR2 FQNNGV. Together with reference TRBV11-2 and TRBJ2-7, the CDR3 gives the full variable domain: EAGVAQSPRYKIIEKRQSVAFWCNPISGHATLYWYQQILGQGPKLLIQFQNNGVVDDSQLPKDRFSAERLKGVDSTLKIQPAKLEDSAVYLCASSLGGDSGFSFGPGTRLTVT.

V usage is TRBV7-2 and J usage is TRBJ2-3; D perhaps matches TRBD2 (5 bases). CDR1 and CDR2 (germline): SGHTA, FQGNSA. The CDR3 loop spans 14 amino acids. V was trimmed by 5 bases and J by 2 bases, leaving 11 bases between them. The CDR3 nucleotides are TGTGCCAGCAGCCCCGGGGTTCACACAGATACGCAGTATTTT. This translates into CASSPGVHTDTQYF. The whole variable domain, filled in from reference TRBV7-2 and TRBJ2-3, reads GAGVSQSPSNKVTEKGKDVELRCDPISGHTALYWYRQSLGQGLEFLIYFQGNSAPDKSGLPSDRFSAERTGGSVSTLTIQRTQQEDSAVYLCASSPGVHTDTQYFGPGTRLTVL.

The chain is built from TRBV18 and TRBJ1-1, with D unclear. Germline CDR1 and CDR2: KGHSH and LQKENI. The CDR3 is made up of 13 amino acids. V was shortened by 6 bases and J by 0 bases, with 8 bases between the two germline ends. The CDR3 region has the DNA TGTGCCAGCTCGTTACAGCTGAACACTGAAGCTTTCTTT. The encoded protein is CASSLQLNTEAFF.

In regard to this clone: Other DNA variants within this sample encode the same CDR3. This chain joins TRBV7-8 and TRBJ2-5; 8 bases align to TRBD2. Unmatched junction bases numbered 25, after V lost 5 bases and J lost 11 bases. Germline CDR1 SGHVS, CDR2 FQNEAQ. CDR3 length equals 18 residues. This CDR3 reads CASSLLAGRSLGNYEQYF. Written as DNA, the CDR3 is TGTGCCAGCAGCCTTTTAGCGGGACGAAGCCTAGGGAACTATGAGCAGTACTTC.

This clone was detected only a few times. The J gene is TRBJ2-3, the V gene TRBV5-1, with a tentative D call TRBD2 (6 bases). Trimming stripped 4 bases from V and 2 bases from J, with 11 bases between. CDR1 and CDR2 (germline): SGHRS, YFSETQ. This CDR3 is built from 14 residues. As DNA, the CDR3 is TGCGCCAGCAGCCTGGGACTTCACACAGATACGCAGTATTTT. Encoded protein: CASSLGLHTDTQYF.

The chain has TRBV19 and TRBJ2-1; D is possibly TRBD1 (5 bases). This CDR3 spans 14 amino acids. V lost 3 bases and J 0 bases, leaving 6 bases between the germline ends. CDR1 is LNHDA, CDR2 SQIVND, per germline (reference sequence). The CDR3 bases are TGTGCCAGTAGTATGCAGGGCTCCTACAATGAGCAGTTCTTC. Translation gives CASSMQGSYNEQFF.

CDR3 residues: CASSQDMGRQFF. The CDR3 coding sequence is TGCGCCAGCAGCCAAGATATGGGGAGACAGTTCTTC. The chain joins TRBV4-1 to TRBJ2-1; tentatively, D is TRBD2 (5 bases). The germline V gene has CDR1 MGHRA and CDR2 YSYEKL. The CDR3 has 12 amino acids. Trimming left V 0 bases short and J 13 bases short, with 10 bases between.

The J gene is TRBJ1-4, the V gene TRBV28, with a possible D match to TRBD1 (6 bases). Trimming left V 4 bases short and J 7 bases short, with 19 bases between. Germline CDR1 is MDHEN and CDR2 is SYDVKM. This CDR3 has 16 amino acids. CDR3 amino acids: CASSSSGTTGGEKLFF. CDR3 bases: TGTGCCAGCAGTTCATCGGGGACAACGGGGGGTGAAAAACTGTTTTTT.

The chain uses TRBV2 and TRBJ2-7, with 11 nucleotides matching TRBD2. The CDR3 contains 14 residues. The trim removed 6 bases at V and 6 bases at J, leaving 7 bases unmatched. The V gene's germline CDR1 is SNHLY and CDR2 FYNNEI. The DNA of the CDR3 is TGTGCCAGCAGCGTTAGCGGGAGGGCCTCCGAGCAGTACTTC. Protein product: CASSVSGRASEQYF. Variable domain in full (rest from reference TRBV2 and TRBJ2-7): EPEVTQTPSHQVTQMGQEVILRCVPISNHLYFYWYRQILGQKVEFLVSFYNNEISEKSEIFDDQFSVERPDGSNFTLKIRSTKLEDSAMYFCASSVSGRASEQYFGPGTRLTVT.

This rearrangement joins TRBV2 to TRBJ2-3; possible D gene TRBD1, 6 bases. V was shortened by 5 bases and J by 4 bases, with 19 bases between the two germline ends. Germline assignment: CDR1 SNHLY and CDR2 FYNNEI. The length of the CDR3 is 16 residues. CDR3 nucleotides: TGTGCCAGCAGTCCTTACCTCAGGACAGTGTCAGATACGCAGTATTTT. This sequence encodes CASSPYLRTVSDTQYF.

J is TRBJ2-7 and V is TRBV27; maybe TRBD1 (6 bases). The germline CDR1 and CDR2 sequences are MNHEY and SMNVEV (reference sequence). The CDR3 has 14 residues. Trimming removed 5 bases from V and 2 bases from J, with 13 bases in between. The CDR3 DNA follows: TGTGCCAGCAGTCTAGCAGGACAGCCCTACGAGCAGTACTTC. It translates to CASSLAGQPYEQYF.

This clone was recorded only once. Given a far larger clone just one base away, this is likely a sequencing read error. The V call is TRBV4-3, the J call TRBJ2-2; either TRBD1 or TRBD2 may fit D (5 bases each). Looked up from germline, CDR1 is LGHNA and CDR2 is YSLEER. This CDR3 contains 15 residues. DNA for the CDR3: TGCACCAGCAGCCAAGGGACGCCGGGGACCGGGGAGCTGTTTTTT. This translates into CTSSQGTPGTGELFF.

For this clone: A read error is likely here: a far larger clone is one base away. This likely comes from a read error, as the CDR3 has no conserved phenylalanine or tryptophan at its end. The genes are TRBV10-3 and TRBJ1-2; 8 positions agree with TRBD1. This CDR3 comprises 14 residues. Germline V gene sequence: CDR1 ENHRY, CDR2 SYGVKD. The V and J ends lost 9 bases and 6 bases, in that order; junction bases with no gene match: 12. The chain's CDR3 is CAMVRGQGDNGYTI. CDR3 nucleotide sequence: TGTGCCATGGTAAGAGGACAGGGAGATAATGGCTACACCATC.

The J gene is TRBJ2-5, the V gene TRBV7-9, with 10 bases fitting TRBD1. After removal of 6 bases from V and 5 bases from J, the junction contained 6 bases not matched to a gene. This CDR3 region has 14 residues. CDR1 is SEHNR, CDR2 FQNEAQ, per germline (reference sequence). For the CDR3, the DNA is TGTGCCAGCAGTTTGACAGGGGGCAGGGAGACCCAGTACTTC. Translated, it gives CASSLTGGRETQYF.

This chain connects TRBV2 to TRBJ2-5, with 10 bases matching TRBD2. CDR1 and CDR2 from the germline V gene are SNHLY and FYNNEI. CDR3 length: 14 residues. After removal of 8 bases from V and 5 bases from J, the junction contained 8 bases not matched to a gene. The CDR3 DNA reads TGTGCCAGCTATCGACCTAGCGGGAGTGAGACCCAGTACTTC. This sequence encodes CASYRPSGSETQYF.

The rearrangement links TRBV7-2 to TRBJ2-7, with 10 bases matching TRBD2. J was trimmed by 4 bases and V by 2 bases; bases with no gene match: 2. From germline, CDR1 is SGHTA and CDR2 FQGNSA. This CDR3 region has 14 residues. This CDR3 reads CASSLLAGVYEQYF. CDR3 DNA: TGTGCCAGCAGCTTACTAGCGGGAGTTTACGAGCAGTACTTC.

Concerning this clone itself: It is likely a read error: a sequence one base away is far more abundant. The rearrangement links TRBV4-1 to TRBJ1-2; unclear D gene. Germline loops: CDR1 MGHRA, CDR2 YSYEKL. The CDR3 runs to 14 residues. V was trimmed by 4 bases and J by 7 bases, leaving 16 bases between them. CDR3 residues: CASSREPHGFGYTF. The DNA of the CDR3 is TGCGCCAGCAGCCGGGAGCCACATGGTTTTGGCTACACCTTC.